Listed below are T cell receptor beta chains from one sample, sequenced in a study of neoadjuvant anti-PD-1 for oral cavity cancer. Profiling relied on immunoSEQ multiplex PCR, and the TCRdb table lists in-frame clones only, not all of them. Of more than 6,000 clones listed, roughly 80% are singletons. Sample: PBMCs, taken before nivolumab (anti-PD-1) treatment. These receptors all come from a person between 35 and 79 years old with oral cavity squamous cell carcinoma. Both conserved end residues are part of each CDR3.

V gene,CDR3 length,CDR3 protein
TRBV9,13,CASSSQTGREAFF
TRBV7-2,15,CASSSERFSGNTIYF
TRBV29-1,12,CSVGTGGTEAFF
TRBV11-2,15,CASSFLQGAGNTIYF
TRBV6-5,16,CASSYPIGSGNTEAFF
TRBV25-1,12,CASSTGVYGYTF
TRBV5-4,16,CASSPTSRISTDTQYF
TRBV19,15,CASSSVAGSTDTQYF
TRBV29-1,14,CSVADRVIQNIQYF
TRBV19,17,CASSIRGLAGGSETQYF
TRBV28,15,CASSPSGRSNQPQHF
TRBV7-9,16,CASSLRVGLEEQPQHF
TRBV18,13,CASSPDSNYGYTF